This T cell receptor beta chain was identified during a study of T cell changes during pregnancy in multiple sclerosis. Generated by immunoSEQ multiplex PCR, the TCRdb table keeps only in-frame clones and is missing some. The profile shows about 36,000 clones, approximately 90% of them singletons. The CDR3 covers 11 residues. Looked up from germline, CDR1 is MNHEY and CDR2 is SVGAGI. V lost 6 bases and J 10 bases, leaving 10 bases between the germline ends. The source of this sequence is a female donor with multiple sclerosis, enrolled in a pregnancy study. The sequencing used CD4+ T cells from peripheral blood mononuclear cells, collected after pregnancy. The chain couples TRBV6-5 to TRBJ2-1, with D maybe TRBD1 (6 bases). Written as DNA, the CDR3 is TGTGCCAGCAGCCTTGACAGGGAGCAGTTCTTC. The encoded protein is CASSLDREQFF.